A selection of T cell receptor beta chains follows, all from one sample in a study of T cell responses to AZD1222 COVID-19 vaccine. Libraries were prepared by immunoSEQ multiplex PCR; TCRdb keeps only in-frame clonotypes and omits some of them. Of more than 70,000 clones detected, approximately 84% appear once; the ten largest clones hold 10% to 15%. The specimen comprised peripheral blood, sampled on day 0 of AZD1222 vaccination. These receptor sequences come from an adult in good health. The CDR3 runs from the conserved cysteine through the conserved F or W. Fields, in order: CDR3 protein, CDR3 length, V gene, J gene.

CDR3 protein: CASSYFPGYNEQFF; CDR3 length: 14; V gene: TRBV6-2/TRBV6-3; J gene: TRBJ2-1
CDR3 protein: CASSSTGDRLGYEQYF; CDR3 length: 16; V gene: TRBV6-5; J gene: TRBJ2-7
CDR3 protein: CASAGPGTTSEQYF; CDR3 length: 14; V gene: TRBV6-5; J gene: TRBJ2-7
CDR3 protein: CASSFGTSGDGREQFF; CDR3 length: 16; V gene: TRBV5-1; J gene: TRBJ2-1
CDR3 protein: CASSLAPLTGGEDGYTF; CDR3 length: 17; V gene: TRBV18; J gene: TRBJ1-2
CDR3 protein: CASNRGVSYNSPLHF; CDR3 length: 15; V gene: TRBV19; J gene: TRBJ1-6
CDR3 protein: CASSLIEQGNSPLHF; CDR3 length: 15; V gene: TRBV7-6; J gene: TRBJ1-6
CDR3 protein: CAWSVGGGLYQPQHF; CDR3 length: 15; V gene: TRBV30; J gene: TRBJ1-5
CDR3 protein: CAWSTGDYEKLFF; CDR3 length: 13; V gene: TRBV30; J gene: TRBJ1-4
CDR3 protein: CASSPPGQGLHYGYTF; CDR3 length: 16; V gene: TRBV18; J gene: TRBJ1-2
CDR3 protein: CASSLVGFGTGDGNTEAFF; CDR3 length: 19; V gene: TRBV11-2; J gene: TRBJ1-1
CDR3 protein: CASSVWRGGADTQYF; CDR3 length: 15; V gene: TRBV9; J gene: TRBJ2-3
CDR3 protein: CASSKGGTGSHNEQFF; CDR3 length: 16; V gene: TRBV21-1; J gene: TRBJ2-1
CDR3 protein: CAINQGGGYGYTF; CDR3 length: 13; V gene: TRBV10-3; J gene: TRBJ1-2
CDR3 protein: CASSILQSLNTEAFF; CDR3 length: 15; V gene: TRBV19; J gene: TRBJ1-1
CDR3 protein: CSVGSGGTNQPQHF; CDR3 length: 14; V gene: TRBV29-1; J gene: TRBJ1-5
CDR3 protein: CASGTPTGPPGYTF; CDR3 length: 14; V gene: TRBV5-1; J gene: TRBJ1-2
CDR3 protein: CASSYRNTEAFF; CDR3 length: 12; V gene: TRBV6-5; J gene: TRBJ1-1
CDR3 protein: CASGTEGRGPQETQYF; CDR3 length: 16; V gene: TRBV5-1; J gene: TRBJ2-5
CDR3 protein: CASSQQGSREKLFF; CDR3 length: 14; V gene: TRBV7-2; J gene: TRBJ1-4
CDR3 protein: CASRAGQGENGYTF; CDR3 length: 14; V gene: TRBV28; J gene: TRBJ1-2
CDR3 protein: CASSSLAGSNSPLHF; CDR3 length: 15; V gene: TRBV5-4; J gene: TRBJ1-6
CDR3 protein: CASAGSGGPPTDTQYF; CDR3 length: 16; V gene: TRBV7-2; J gene: TRBJ2-3
CDR3 protein: CASSEQMGGGGGDTQYF; CDR3 length: 17; V gene: TRBV10-2; J gene: TRBJ2-3
CDR3 protein: CASSQTFGGGAYGYTF; CDR3 length: 16; V gene: TRBV14; J gene: TRBJ1-2
CDR3 protein: CASSYSAAAGGRRYF; CDR3 length: 15; V gene: TRBV6-5; J gene: TRBJ2-5
CDR3 protein: CASSPVVAYEQYF; CDR3 length: 13; V gene: TRBV6-6; J gene: TRBJ2-7
CDR3 protein: CASSLDAGTSGYEQFF; CDR3 length: 16; V gene: TRBV5-1; J gene: TRBJ2-1
CDR3 protein: CASSSEDSQTYSPLHF; CDR3 length: 16; V gene: TRBV5-4; J gene: TRBJ1-6
CDR3 protein: CASSRGQGTEAFF; CDR3 length: 13; V gene: TRBV12-3/TRBV12-4; J gene: TRBJ1-1
CDR3 protein: CASSLESGRRNEKLFF; CDR3 length: 16; V gene: TRBV7-9; J gene: TRBJ1-4
CDR3 protein: CASSSGRYGQYF; CDR3 length: 12; V gene: TRBV11-2; J gene: TRBJ2-7
CDR3 protein: CASSQDWPSGGGTDTQYF; CDR3 length: 18; V gene: TRBV4-2; J gene: TRBJ2-3
CDR3 protein: CASSFMGVEAFF; CDR3 length: 12; V gene: TRBV3-1/TRBV3-2; J gene: TRBJ1-1
CDR3 protein: CASRGTVDTGELFF; CDR3 length: 14; V gene: TRBV6-4; J gene: TRBJ2-2
CDR3 protein: CASSSVLAGTDTQYF; CDR3 length: 15; V gene: TRBV18; J gene: TRBJ2-3
CDR3 protein: CASSLEGFATNEKLFF; CDR3 length: 16; V gene: TRBV7-8; J gene: TRBJ1-4
CDR3 protein: CAKQANATGRVGRNEKLFF; CDR3 length: 19; V gene: TRBV6-4; J gene: TRBJ1-4
CDR3 protein: CATSPQYFRGPDQPQHF; CDR3 length: 17; V gene: TRBV15; J gene: TRBJ1-5
CDR3 protein: CASSPPNGQIYNEQFF; CDR3 length: 16; V gene: TRBV18; J gene: TRBJ2-1
CDR3 protein: CASSVTGRTGETQYF; CDR3 length: 15; V gene: TRBV9; J gene: TRBJ2-5
CDR3 protein: CASSLWVNQPQHF; CDR3 length: 13; V gene: TRBV27; J gene: TRBJ1-5
CDR3 protein: CASSPLGETQYF; CDR3 length: 12; V gene: TRBV28; J gene: TRBJ2-5
CDR3 protein: CASSLKGYFHTF; CDR3 length: 12; V gene: TRBV28; J gene: TRBJ1-2
CDR3 protein: CATSDSRRDTQYF; CDR3 length: 13; V gene: TRBV24-1; J gene: TRBJ2-3
CDR3 protein: CASSPGQGALSEAFF; CDR3 length: 15; V gene: TRBV7-9; J gene: TRBJ1-1
CDR3 protein: CASREDIKQYF; CDR3 length: 11; V gene: TRBV2; J gene: TRBJ2-7
CDR3 protein: CSASSWVNYGYTF; CDR3 length: 13; V gene: TRBV20-1; J gene: TRBJ1-2
CDR3 protein: CASSYTWGGRFGETQYF; CDR3 length: 17; V gene: TRBV28; J gene: TRBJ2-5